This TCR beta chain was obtained from a study of siplizumab effects on memory and regulatory T cells (dated by TCRdb to between 2018 and 2021). For the study in its entirety: The study looked at the effect of siplizumab, an anti-CD2 antibody, on alloreactive T-cell subsets in allogeneic mixed lymphocyte reactions made from human PBMCs. Here is what the overall study found, with its caveats: Greater diversity appeared to be present in unstimulated naive T cells than in memory T cells, and a substantial contribution to the alloresponse seemed to be made by naive cells. Whether proliferating Tregs from siplizumab cultures were suppressive was not functionally confirmed. Because sequences below about 10^-5 frequency were poorly captured, only a minor fraction of alloreactive clones could be mapped to unstimulated subsets. A naive or memory phenotype could not be assigned to roughly 80-97% of proliferating CD4+ or CD8+ clones. Among mappable alloreactive CD4+ clones, the Treg-derived fraction averaged approximately 66% with siplizumab versus 25% to 30% in control reactions. The cumulative frequency of alloreactive sequences that could be traced back to unstimulated CD4+ memory T cells was significantly reduced by siplizumab.

In the germline V gene, CDR1 corresponds to SGHVS and CDR2 to FNYEAQ. Inclusive of the bounding cysteine and phenylalanine, the CDR3 is 14 residues long. CDR3 DNA only is kept here, 42 bases in frame from base 1. The V end loses 3 bases and the J end loses 8 bases, and a stretch of 16 bases separates them. About this clone: Its recognized antigen is unknown. Per-base quality was not reported, and no clone a single base away is much larger than it.

Sorted unstimulated T cells and proliferating T cells recovered from mixed lymphocyte reactions were subjected to TCRbeta CDR3 sequencing. Fresh whole blood from about 10 HLA-typed healthy donors served as the source for isolating PBMCs. To map where alloreactive clones came from, unstimulated CD4+ regulatory T cells were FACS-sorted. The method behind the library was the immunoSEQ multiplex PCR assay. About 10^5 TCR templates per sample were assayed by the deep sequencing platform. Genomic DNA extracted from sorted T cells was used for TCRbeta CDR3 sequencing. Per the original workflow: Clonal analysis of TCRbeta CDR3 data was done in the R programming language. Unstimulated samples were compared with post-reaction CFSE-low samples to define alloreactive CD4+ and CD8+ clones. Regulatory or non-regulatory origin was assigned to alloreactive CD4+ clones by matching of sequences to sorted unstimulated Treg and non-Treg repertoires. Sourced from immuneACCESS, this table was stored by TCRdb with only in-frame sequences that have V and J called. A share of the clones is absent; for the studies checked, an unresolved V gene accounts for under half, and the remainder has no known explanation. Clone size and the V and J calls come from that table; the DNA yielded D and trimming. The sample profile shows some 100,000 clones; 94% of them were found once. Under 0.7% of the sample belongs to the ten largest clones.

The specimen sequenced was Tregs sorted from blood. The sequence came from a human donor in good health. The chain couples TRBV7-6 to TRBJ1-2, with an unclear D gene assignment. CDR3 loop: CASSLKASIDGYTF. The sequenced DNA is TGTGCCAGCAGCTTGAAGGCCTCCATTGACGGCTACACCTTC.